Sequencing of this TCR beta chain was carried out in a study of radiotherapy plus CTLA-4 blockade in lung cancer. Looking at the study overall: Objective responses arose in approximately 19% of patients, and 31% experienced disease control.

The table came from immunoSEQ multiplex PCR; TCRdb's copy has only in-frame clones and leaves some out. Here the sample spans tens of thousands of clones, 70% to 75% being singletons. Ipilimumab CTLA-4 blockade and focal radiation were given to patients with chemo-refractory metastatic non-small-cell lung cancer. The material sequenced was peripheral blood, taken from a patient treated with radiotherapy plus ipilimumab. The receptor comes from a human donor with non-small cell lung cancer who had a complete response to radiotherapy plus ipilimumab.

The CDR3 sequence is CASSPLGRMNTEAFF. The CDR3 DNA sequence: TGTGCCAGCTCACCACTCGGCAGGATGAACACTGAAGCTTTCTTT. The rearrangement links TRBV18 to TRBJ1-1; D remains unclear. Trimming removed 1 base from V and 0 bases from J, with 9 bases in between. Germline CDR1 and CDR2: KGHSH and LQKENI. This CDR3 comprises 15 residues.